A selection of T cell receptor beta chains follows, all from one sample in a study of response to subunit inactivated influenza vaccine. TCRdb independently ran MiXCR on the RT-PCR reads; one entry per CDR3 protein. The table includes about 530,000 distinct CDR3 sequences, approximately 13% detected once. The sequencing used PBMCs from blood, collected 40 to 50 days after vaccination. The source of these receptors is a man between 45 and 60 years old who received an inactivated influenza vaccine. CDR3s include the opening cysteine and the closing phenylalanine or tryptophan. The D gene is left open where the match is weak. Clone sizes are given selectively: once, few, many, or a class where the clone is expanded.

clone_size	d_call	j_call	v_call	cdr3_aa	cdr3_nt
.	TRBD1	TRBJ1-1	TRBV25-1	CASRATGWAEAFF	TGTGCCAGCAGAGCGACAGGGTGGGCTGAAGCTTTCTTT
few	.	TRBJ2-3	TRBV5-1	CASSSDGSDTQYF	TGCGCCAGCAGCTCGGACGGGTCAGATACGCAGTATTTT
.	.	TRBJ2-3	TRBV7-3	CASSPTSPDTQYF	TGTGCCAGCAGCCCGACTAGTCCGGATACGCAGTATTTT
few	.	TRBJ1-4	TRBV5-1	CASSREPSREKLFF	TGCGCCAGCAGCCGGGAACCGAGTCGGGAAAAACTGTTTTTT
.	.	TRBJ2-7	TRBV7-6	CASSLGPQYEQYF	TGTGCCAGCAGCTTAGGTCCACAGTACGAGCAGTACTTC
.	.	TRBJ2-2	TRBV7-9	CASSTDWGGNTGELFF	TGTGCCAGCAGCACGGACTGGGGCGGGAACACCGGGGAGCTGTTTTTT
.	.	TRBJ2-2	TRBV4-3	CASSHLDLFENTGELFF	TGCGCCAGCAGCCACTTAGACCTTTTTGAAAACACCGGGGAGCTGTTTTTT
.	TRBD2	TRBJ2-7	TRBV27	CASSLVGGGLIYEQYF	TGTGCCAGCAGTTTAGTTGGGGGAGGGCTTATCTACGAGCAGTACTTC
.	.	TRBJ2-7	TRBV4-3	CASSQSDRKTNEQYF	TGCGCCAGCAGCCAATCTGACAGGAAGACCAACGAGCAGTACTTC
.	.	TRBJ2-3	TRBV30	CAWNKGAEGDTQYF	TGTGCCTGGAATAAGGGGGCGGAGGGAGATACGCAGTATTTT
.	TRBD2	TRBJ2-1	TRBV5-6	CASSRFSGGAEYNEQFF	TGTGCCAGCAGCCGTTTTAGCGGGGGGGCCGAATACAATGAGCAGTTCTTC
.	TRBD1	TRBJ1-4	TRBV6-1	CASSTHNRGDEKLFF	TGTGCCAGCAGTACCCATAACAGGGGTGATGAAAAACTGTTTTTT
.	.	TRBJ1-5	TRBV6-1	CASSQGLTVQGWAQPQHF	TGTGCCAGCAGTCAAGGGTTAACGGTTCAGGGGTGGGCTCAGCCCCAGCATTTT
.	.	TRBJ2-1	TRBV7-2	CASSLRGTPNYNEQFF	TGTGCCAGCAGCCTGAGGGGGACTCCGAACTACAATGAGCAGTTCTTC
few	.	TRBJ2-2	TRBV6-2/TRBV6-3	CASSSTTRLPGELFF	TGTGCCAGCAGTTCCACGACAAGGCTACCCGGGGAGCTGTTTTTT
.	TRBD2	TRBJ2-2	TRBV12-3/TRBV12-4	CASSLSSGSLPGELFF	TGTGCCAGCAGTTTATCGAGCGGGAGTTTACCCGGGGAGCTGTTTTTT
.	.	TRBJ1-5	TRBV6-5	CASSYSHGGNQPQHF	TGTGCCAGCAGTTACTCCCATGGGGGCAATCAGCCCCAGCATTTT
.	.	TRBJ2-7	TRBV15	CATSRERTANSYEQYF	TGTGCCACCAGCAGAGAGAGGACCGCGAACTCCTACGAGCAGTACTTC
.	.	TRBJ2-7	TRBV6-5	CASSYKAGGTYEQYF	TGTGCCAGCAGTTACAAGGCGGGCGGGACCTACGAGCAGTACTTC
.	TRBD2	TRBJ2-5	TRBV20-1	CSASIVAGGYETQYF	TGCAGTGCTAGTATCGTAGCGGGAGGGTATGAGACCCAGTACTTC
few	.	TRBJ1-5	TRBV4-2	CASSYRVGQPQHF	TGTGCCAGCAGCTACAGGGTGGGCCAGCCCCAGCATTTT
few	.	TRBJ2-5	TRBV20-1	CSARRSQGIAETQYF	TGCAGTGCTAGAAGATCCCAGGGGATAGCAGAGACCCAGTACTTC
.	.	TRBJ2-5	TRBV20-1	CSAGAGETQYF	TGCAGTGCAGGGGCAGGGGAGACCCAGTACTTC
.	.	TRBJ2-6	TRBV4-3	CASSKQVLDGANVLTF	TGCGCCAGCAGCAAACAGGTCCTCGATGGGGCCAACGTCCTGACTTTC
.	.	TRBJ2-3	TRBV7-2	CASSLLSSRSDTQYF	TGTGCCAGCAGCTTATTGTCCTCTCGGTCAGATACGCAGTATTTT
few	.	TRBJ2-5	TRBV20-1	CSAGSEVQETQYF	TGCAGTGCTGGGTCCGAAGTCCAAGAGACCCAGTACTTC
few	TRBD2	TRBJ2-2	TRBV5-1	CASSLETSGAGELFF	TGCGCCAGCAGCTTGGAAACTAGCGGGGCCGGGGAACTGTTTTTT
.	TRBD2	TRBJ2-5	TRBV5-6	CASSLWASGQETQYF	TGTGCCAGCAGCTTGTGGGCTAGCGGACAAGAGACCCAGTACTTC
few	.	TRBJ2-7	TRBV24-1	CATSDSRGDEQYF	TGTGCCACCAGTGATTCCAGGGGGGACGAGCAGTACTTC
many	.	TRBJ2-7	TRBV5-1	CASSLAYQSYEQYF	TGCGCCAGCAGCTTGGCGTACCAATCCTACGAGCAGTACTTC
.	.	TRBJ2-5	TRBV10-3	CAIRETGMGDETQYF	TGTGCCATCAGAGAAACAGGGATGGGAGATGAGACCCAGTACTTC
many	.	TRBJ2-1	TRBV18	CASSHQYNEQFF	TGTGCCAGCTCACACCAGTACAATGAGCAGTTCTTC
few	TRBD2	TRBJ2-7	TRBV20-1	CSARDFRLAGASYEQYF	TGCAGTGCTAGAGATTTTAGACTAGCGGGAGCATCCTACGAGCAGTACTTC
many	.	TRBJ2-5	TRBV29-1	CSVRQAGGETQYF	TGCAGCGTTCGTCAGGCTGGGGGAGAGACCCAGTACTTC
.	.	TRBJ2-1	TRBV5-1	CASTLGGLPYNEQFF	TGCGCCAGCACCCTGGGGGGCCTTCCTTACAATGAGCAGTTCTTC
few	TRBD1	TRBJ2-7	TRBV4-2	CASSHPKAGGSSYEQYF	TGTGCCAGCAGCCATCCCAAGGCAGGGGGCAGCTCCTACGAGCAGTACTTC
once	TRBD2	TRBJ2-1	TRBV7-2	CASSQAGLAGGGEQFF	TGTGCCAGCAGCCAAGCGGGGCTAGCGGGGGGCGGTGAGCAGTTCTTC
.	TRBD1	TRBJ2-4	TRBV6-5	CASSYSPGGTSKNIQYF	TGTGCCAGCAGTTACTCTCCAGGGGGCACGTCCAAAAACATTCAGTACTTC
many	TRBD1	TRBJ1-5	TRBV6-2/TRBV6-3	CASSLDRVVQPQHF	TGTGCCAGCAGTTTAGACAGGGTAGTTCAGCCCCAGCATTTT
.	.	TRBJ2-7	TRBV7-2	CASSIKVRWDSYEQYF	TGTGCCAGCAGCATAAAGGTCCGGTGGGATTCCTACGAGCAGTACTTC
many	.	TRBJ2-1	TRBV29-1	CSTKTRTGGNEQFF	TGCAGCACCAAGACCCGGACGGGTGGCAATGAGCAGTTCTTC
few	TRBD2	TRBJ2-1	TRBV4-2	CASSQEGLASDNEQFF	TGTGCCAGCAGCCAAGAGGGACTAGCGTCAGACAATGAGCAGTTCTTC
.	.	TRBJ2-1	TRBV20-1	CSARVGFNEQFF	TGCAGTGCTAGAGTTGGGTTTAATGAGCAGTTCTTC
few	.	TRBJ1-2	TRBV12-3/TRBV12-4	CASSSAGRTYGYTF	TGTGCCAGCAGCTCGGCGGGAAGAACTTATGGCTACACCTTC
.	.	TRBJ1-6	TRBV27	CASSRSARGSYNSPLHF	TGTGCCAGCAGTCGGAGCGCGAGGGGCTCCTATAATTCACCCCTCCACTTT
.	TRBD2	TRBJ2-3	TRBV5-1	CASSLAASGESDTQYF	TGCGCCAGCAGCTTGGCGGCTAGCGGGGAATCAGATACGCAGTATTTT
.	.	TRBJ1-1	TRBV5-4	CASSLSGRGAYTEAFF	TGTGCCAGCAGCTTGTCAGGGAGGGGGGCCTACACTGAAGCTTTCTTT
.	TRBD2	TRBJ2-1	TRBV7-9	CASRPAGTSGRGFF	TGTGCCAGCAGACCAGCCGGGACTAGCGGGAGAGGGTTCTTC
few	.	TRBJ2-2	TRBV9	CASSPTGGTVLGTGELFF	TGTGCCAGCAGCCCCACCGGCGGGACCGTACTGGGCACCGGGGAGCTGTTTTTT
many	.	TRBJ1-1	TRBV5-1	CASSPADSYTEAFF	TGCGCCAGCAGCCCGGCGGACAGTTACACTGAAGCTTTCTTT
few	TRBD2	TRBJ2-7	TRBV12-3/TRBV12-4	CASATSGSTYEQYF	TGTGCCAGCGCGACTAGCGGGAGTACCTACGAGCAGTACTTC
.	.	TRBJ2-7	TRBV7-9	CASSLDAFPGEQYF	TGTGCCAGCAGCTTAGATGCGTTTCCGGGGGAGCAGTACTTC
.	.	TRBJ2-3	TRBV25-1	CASSEGPPHTQYF	TGTGCCAGCAGTGAAGGGCCCCCTCATACGCAGTATTTT
.	.	TRBJ2-1	TRBV4-3	CASSQDVSYEQFF	TGCGCCAGCAGCCAAGATGTGAGCTATGAGCAGTTCTTC
.	TRBD1	TRBJ1-5	TRBV7-2	CASSFFRGTDQPQHF	TGTGCCAGCAGCTTTTTTCGAGGGACAGATCAGCCCCAGCATTTT
many	TRBD2	TRBJ2-5	TRBV20-1	CSANPPAGGLETQYF	TGCAGTGCTAACCCCCCCGCGGGAGGGCTAGAGACCCAGTACTTC
.	TRBD2	TRBJ2-1	TRBV4-3	CASSPSISGSYNEQFF	TGCGCCAGCAGCCCAAGTATTAGCGGGAGCTACAATGAGCAGTTCTTC